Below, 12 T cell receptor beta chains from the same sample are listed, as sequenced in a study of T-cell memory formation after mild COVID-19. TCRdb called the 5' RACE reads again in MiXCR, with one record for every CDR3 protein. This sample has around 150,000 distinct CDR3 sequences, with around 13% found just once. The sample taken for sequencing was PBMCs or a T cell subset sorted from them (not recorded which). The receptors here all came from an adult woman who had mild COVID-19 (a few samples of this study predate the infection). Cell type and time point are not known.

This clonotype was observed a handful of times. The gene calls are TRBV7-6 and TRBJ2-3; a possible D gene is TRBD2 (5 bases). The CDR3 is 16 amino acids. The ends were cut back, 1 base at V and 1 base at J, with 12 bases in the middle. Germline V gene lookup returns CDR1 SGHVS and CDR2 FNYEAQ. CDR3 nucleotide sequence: TGTGCCAGCAGCTTAGAACTAGAGATCCGCACAGATACGCAGTATTTT. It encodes CASSLELEIRTDTQYF. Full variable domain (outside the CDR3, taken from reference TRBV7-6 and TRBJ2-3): GAGVSQSPRYKVTKRGQDVALRCDPISGHVSLYWYRQALGQGPEFLTYFNYEAQQDKSGLPNDRFSAERPEGSISTLTIQRTEQRDSAMYRCASSLELEIRTDTQYFGPGTRLTVL.

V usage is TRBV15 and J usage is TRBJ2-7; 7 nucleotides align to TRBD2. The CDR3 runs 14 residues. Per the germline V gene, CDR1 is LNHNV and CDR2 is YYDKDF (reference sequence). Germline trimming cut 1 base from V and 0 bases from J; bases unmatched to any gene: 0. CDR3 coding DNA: TGTGCCACCAGCAGAGGCGGGGGCTCCTACGAGCAGTACTTC. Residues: CATSRGGGSYEQYF.

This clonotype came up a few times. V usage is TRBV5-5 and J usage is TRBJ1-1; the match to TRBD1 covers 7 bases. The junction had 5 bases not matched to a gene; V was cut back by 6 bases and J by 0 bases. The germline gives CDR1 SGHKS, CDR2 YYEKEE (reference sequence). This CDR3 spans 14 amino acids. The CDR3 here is CASTPGQVNTEAFF. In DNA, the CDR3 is TGTGCCAGCACCCCAGGACAGGTGAACACTGAAGCTTTCTTT.

CDR3 nucleotide sequence: TGTGCCAGCAGCTCACGGACCTACGGGGAGCTGTTTTTT. Translating gives CASSSRTYGELFF. The chain recombines TRBV7-9 with TRBJ2-2; no definite D call. Germline CDR1 is SEHNR and CDR2 is FQNEAQ (reference sequence). CDR3 length equals 13 residues. Trimming stripped 4 bases from V and 7 bases from J, with 10 bases between.

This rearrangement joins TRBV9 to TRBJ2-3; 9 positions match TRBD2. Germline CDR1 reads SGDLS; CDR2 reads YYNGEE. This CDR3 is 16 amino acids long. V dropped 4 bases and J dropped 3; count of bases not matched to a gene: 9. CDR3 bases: TGTGCCAGCAGCTCCGAAGCGGGAGGTTGGACAGATACGCAGTATTTT. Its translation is CASSSEAGGWTDTQYF. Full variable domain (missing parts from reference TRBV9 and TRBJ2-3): DSGVTQTPKHLITATGQRVTLRCSPRSGDLSVYWYQQSLDQGLQFLIQYYNGEERAKGNILERFSAQQFPDLHSELNLSSLELGDSALYFCASSSEAGGWTDTQYFGPGTRLTVL.

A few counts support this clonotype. The CDR3 DNA is TGTGCCACCAGCAGGCAGGGGGGGACCTATGGCTACACCTTC. Encoded protein: CATSRQGGTYGYTF. The V call is TRBV15, the J call TRBJ1-2; 7 bases align to TRBD1. The CDR3 runs to 14 residues. Looked up from germline, CDR1 is LNHNV and CDR2 is YYDKDF (reference sequence). V trimming: 3 bases; J trimming: 4 bases; junction bases outside the gene matches: 5.

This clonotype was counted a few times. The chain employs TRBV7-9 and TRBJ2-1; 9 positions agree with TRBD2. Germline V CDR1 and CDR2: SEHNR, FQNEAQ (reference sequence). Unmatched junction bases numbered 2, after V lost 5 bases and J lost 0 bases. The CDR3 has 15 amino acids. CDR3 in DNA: TGTGCCAGCAGCGAGCGGGGGGCCTCCTACAATGAGCAGTTCTTC. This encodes CASSERGASYNEQFF.

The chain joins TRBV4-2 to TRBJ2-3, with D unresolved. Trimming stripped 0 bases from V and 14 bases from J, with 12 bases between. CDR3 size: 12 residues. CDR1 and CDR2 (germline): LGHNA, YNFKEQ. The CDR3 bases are TGTGCCAGCAGCCAAGATCCGACCCCGATGTATTTT. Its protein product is CASSQDPTPMYF.

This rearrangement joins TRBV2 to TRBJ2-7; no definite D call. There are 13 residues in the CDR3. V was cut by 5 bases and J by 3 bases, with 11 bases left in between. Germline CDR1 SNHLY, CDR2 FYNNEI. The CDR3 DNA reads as TGTGCCAGCAGTAGGAGCCTTTACTACGAGCAGTACTTC. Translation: CASSRSLYYEQYF.

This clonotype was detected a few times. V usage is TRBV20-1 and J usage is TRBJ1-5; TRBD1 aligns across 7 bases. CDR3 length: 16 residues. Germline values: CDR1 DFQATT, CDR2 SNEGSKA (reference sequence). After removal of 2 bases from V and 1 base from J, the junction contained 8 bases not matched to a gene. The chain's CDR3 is CSARRGQWQSNQPQHF. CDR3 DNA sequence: TGCAGTGCTAGAAGGGGACAGTGGCAAAGCAATCAGCCCCAGCATTTT.

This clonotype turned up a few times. The CDR3 DNA sequence: TGTGCCAGCGTCCATTTAGATCAGCCGCGGAACACTGAAGCTTTCTTT. Protein product: CASVHLDQPRNTEAFF. The V call is TRBV12-3 or TRBV12-4, the J call TRBJ1-1; D remains ambiguous. V was trimmed by 8 bases and J by 1 base, leaving 20 bases between them. This CDR3 is 16 amino acids long.

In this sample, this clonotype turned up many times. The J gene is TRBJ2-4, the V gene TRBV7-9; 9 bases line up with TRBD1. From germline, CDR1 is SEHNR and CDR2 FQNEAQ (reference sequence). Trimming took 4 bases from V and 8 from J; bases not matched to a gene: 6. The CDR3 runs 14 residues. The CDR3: CASSSMTGGDIQYF. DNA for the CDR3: TGTGCCAGCAGCTCCATGACAGGGGGGGACATTCAGTACTTC. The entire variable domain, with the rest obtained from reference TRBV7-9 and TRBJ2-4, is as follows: DTGVSQNPRHKITKRGQNVTFRCDPISEHNRLYWYRQTLGQGPEFLTYFQNEAQLEKSRLLSDRFSAERPKGSFSTLEIQRTEQGDSAMYLCASSSMTGGDIQYFGAGTRLSVL.